Each of the 4 T cell receptor beta chains below was sequenced from the same sample in a study of cytomegalovirus exposure and HLA in healthy donors. PCR employed 60 Vbeta and 13 Jbeta primers. This table comes from immunoSEQ multiplex PCR, and its TCRdb copy is limited to in-frame clones, with some not included. The sample carries about 67,000 clones, 55% to 80% recorded once. The sample was PBMCs. All receptors come from a young woman in good health and CMV-seronegative.

The J gene is TRBJ1-6, the V gene TRBV28; maybe TRBD1 (6 bases). This CDR3 spans 18 amino acids. V lost 5 bases and J lost 4, with 21 bases in between. The germline gives CDR1 MDHEN, CDR2 SYDVKM. The CDR3 here is CASSPAVGGGDYNSPLHF. The CDR3 nucleotides are TGTGCCAGCAGTCCTGCGGTGGGGGGGGGCGATTATAATTCACCCCTCCACTTT.

This clone was seen just once. The rearrangement joins TRBV7-3 to TRBJ1-2; 10 bases map to TRBD1. Looked up from germline, CDR1 is SGHTA and CDR2 is FQGTGA. The CDR3 extends over 17 amino acids. Germline trimming cut 5 bases from V and 3 bases from J; bases unmatched to any gene: 12. As DNA, the CDR3 is TGTGCCAGCAGCCTCCTATCCGGACAGGGGGATCACTATGGCTACACCTTC. Translated, it gives CASSLLSGQGDHYGYTF. Complete variable domain (other parts from reference TRBV7-3 and TRBJ1-2): GAGVSQTPSNKVTEKGKYVELRCDPISGHTALYWYRQSLGQGPEFLIYFQGTGAADDSGLPNDRFFAVRPEGSVSTLKIQRTERGDSAVYLCASSLLSGQGDHYGYTFGSGTRLTVV.

This clone was recorded many times. This chain connects TRBV7-9 to TRBJ1-2; the D gene is possibly TRBD1 (6 bases). The V end lost 4 bases, the J end lost 0 bases, and 15 bases lay between the germline ends. This CDR3 has 16 amino acids. The germline V gene encodes CDR1 SEHNR and CDR2 FQNEAQ (reference sequence). Written as DNA, the CDR3 is TGTGCCAGCAGCTCCAGGGGAGAGGGGTCTAACTATGGCTACACCTTC. This codes for CASSSRGEGSNYGYTF.

The J gene is TRBJ1-3, the V gene TRBV2, with 7 bases lining up with TRBD1. The CDR3 runs 17 residues. Germline CDR1 and CDR2: SNHLY and FYNNEI. The V segment lost 4 bases and the J segment 0 bases; nucleotides outside the gene matches: 9. The CDR3 loop is CASSAFRGQNSGNTIYF. The CDR3 DNA is TGTGCCAGCAGTGCGTTTAGGGGACAGAACTCTGGAAACACCATATATTTT.